The present T cell receptor beta chain was sequenced within a study of T cell responses to AZD1222 COVID-19 vaccine. Study-wide results and limits: Compared with day 0, the breadth and depth of the Spike-specific TCR repertoire rose significantly after two doses of AZD1222. Dominant CD4 TCR responses targeted spike regions 160-218 and 743-854.

Of note for this clone: The antigen is undetermined.

Clones were sequenced by immunoSEQ multiplex PCR, and TCRdb holds only the in-frame ones, with some missing. The table lists about 130,000 clones, about 82% of them singletons. The specimen comprised peripheral blood, sampled 28 days after the second dose of the MenACWY control vaccine. The clonotype was recovered from an adult who received the MenACWY meningococcal vaccine as a control.

The chain's CDR3 is CAIRGNTEAFF. The CDR3 DNA reads as TGTGCCATCAGGGGGAACACTGAAGCTTTCTTT. The rearrangement joins TRBV10-3 to TRBJ1-1; D not certain. This CDR3 spans 11 amino acids. V lost 6 bases to trimming and J lost 1 base, with 3 bases between them. Germline CDR1 ENHRY, CDR2 SYGVKD.